Shown below are 12 T cell receptor beta chains from a single sample sequenced in a study of naive and memory T cell subsets. Study conclusions and caveats: Possibly reflecting memory cells re-expressing CD45RA, a few larger clonotypes occurred in naive repertoires, especially CD8.

Two oligonucleotides, mixed equimolar, formed the beta constant-region primer covering TRBC1 and TRBC2. The ligated cDNA underwent four PCR rounds using SP2 and nested alpha and beta constant-region primers. Each CDR3 protein gets one entry after TCRdb re-called the UMI-ligation and nested PCR reads with MiXCR. This repertoire shows around 100,000 distinct CDR3 sequences, about 14% found once; its top ten account for around 2.8%. For these TCRs, the target antigens are not known. What was sequenced was naive CD8+ T cells from blood. These receptors came from a human donor in good health.

The J gene is TRBJ2-1, the V gene TRBV12-3 or TRBV12-4; D is unclear. This CDR3 contains 15 residues. V lost 0 bases and J lost 6, with 12 bases in between. The CDR3 sequence: CASSLAGLGGNEQFF. Here the CDR3 DNA reads TGTGCCAGCAGTTTAGCTGGGCTGGGTGGCAATGAGCAGTTCTTC.

This clonotype was recorded many times. This chain uses TRBV28 with TRBJ2-1; TRBD2 matches at 9 bases. The CDR3 has 13 residues. Germline V gene data show CDR1 as MDHEN and CDR2 as SYDVKM. CDR3 coding DNA: TGTGCAGAAGGGTTAGCGGGGGACAATGAGCAGTTCTTC. This codes for CAEGLAGDNEQFF.

This clonotype came up a few times. V usage is TRBV13 and J usage is TRBJ2-5; TRBD2 is a possible D gene (5 bases). The CDR3 consists of 13 residues. The germline gives CDR1 PRHDT, CDR2 FYEKMQ (reference sequence). V lost 4 bases, J lost 5 bases, and 11 bases lay in between. The CDR3 region is CASSSDSWETQYF. The CDR3 bases are TGTGCCAGCAGCTCGGACTCGTGGGAGACCCAGTACTTC.

This clonotype turned up a few times. The DNA for the CDR3 is TGTGCCAGCAGCATCGACCGATATCAAGAGACCCAGTACTTC. This gives the protein CASSIDRYQETQYF. The V and J genes are TRBV7-9 and TRBJ2-5; D is ambiguous. Germline loops: CDR1 SEHNR, CDR2 FQNEAQ (reference sequence). The CDR3 sequence is 14 residues long. V was shortened by 5 bases and J by 2 bases, with 12 bases between the two germline ends.

In this sample, this clonotype turned up a few times. The genes are TRBV19 and TRBJ1-1; no clear D gene. Germline-derived CDR1 and CDR2 are LNHDA and SQIVND (reference sequence). The CDR3 runs to 14 residues. V was shortened by 3 bases and J by 4 bases, with 12 bases between the two germline ends. As DNA, the CDR3 is TGTGCCAGTAGTATGGGCCGGGGAGGCACTGAAGCTTTCTTT. Its translation: CASSMGRGGTEAFF.

The chain couples TRBV6-2 or TRBV6-3 to TRBJ1-5, with 8 positions matching TRBD1. This CDR3 is 15 amino acids long. J was trimmed by 3 bases and V by 6 bases; bases with no gene match: 7. Germline V gene sequence: CDR1 MNHEY, CDR2 SVGEGT. CDR3 sequence reads: CASRPGTGTNQPQHF. DNA for the CDR3: TGTGCCAGCAGACCCGGGACAGGAACCAATCAGCCCCAGCATTTT.

This clonotype has more than one count but fewer than ten. This sequence joins TRBV9 and TRBJ1-2; 9 nucleotides match TRBD1. Germline lookup yields CDR1 SGDLS and CDR2 YYNGEE. V was pared by 4 bases and J by 4 bases, with 8 bases of the junction left unmatched. The length of the CDR3 is 15 residues. CDR3 bases: TGTGCCAGCAGCCCTCGGACAGGGGATGGCTATGGCTACACCTTC. Translated, it gives CASSPRTGDGYGYTF.

Ten or more counts support this clonotype. The rearrangement uses TRBV10-3 and TRBJ2-1; D possibly matches TRBD1 or TRBD2 (5 bases each). CDR1 ENHRY and CDR2 SYGVKD come from the germline V gene. This CDR3 comprises 13 residues. V was pared by 8 bases and J by 0 bases, with 8 bases between. The CDR3, as DNA: TGTGCCATCGCCGGGGCCTCCTACAATGAGCAGTTCTTC. It translates to CAIAGASYNEQFF.

This sequence joins TRBV12-3 or TRBV12-4 and TRBJ2-1; D remains unclear. Between the trimmed V and J ends, which lost 1 base and 10 bases, there was a span of 5 bases. The CDR3 totals 11 residues. CDR3 loop: CASSLVGEQFF. The CDR3 DNA reads as TGTGCCAGCAGTTTAGTGGGGGAGCAGTTCTTC.

This chain uses TRBV7-3 with TRBJ2-3; the D gene could be TRBD1 or TRBD2 (5 bases each). The CDR3 is made up of 15 amino acids. V lost 6 bases and J lost 2, with 15 bases in between. Germline assignment: CDR1 SGHTA and CDR2 FQGTGA. The chain's CDR3 is CASSFTGGTTDTQYF. The DNA for the CDR3 is TGTGCCAGCAGTTTCACTGGGGGAACCACAGATACGCAGTATTTT.

This chain joins TRBV5-1 and TRBJ1-1; weak D call: TRBD1 (6 bases). Germline CDR1 and CDR2: SGHRS and YFSETQ. Trimming stripped 1 base from V and 6 bases from J, with 19 bases between. This CDR3 comprises 16 residues. The CDR3 region has the DNA TGCGCCAGCAGCTTGTCGGAACAGGGCCTGGTCTCTGAAGCTTTCTTT. Protein product: CASSLSEQGLVSEAFF. Drawing the rest from reference TRBV5-1 and TRBJ1-1, the complete variable domain is KAGVTQTPRYLIKTRGQQVTLSCSPISGHRSVSWYQQTPGQGLQFLFEYFSETQRNKGNFPGRFSGRQFSNSRSEMNVSTLELGDSALYLCASSLSEQGLVSEAFFGQGTRLTVV.

This clonotype was counted many times. The chain links TRBV11-3 to TRBJ2-1, with unresolved D. Trimming removed 5 bases at V and 3 bases at J, with 5 bases between. The CDR3 is 12 amino acids. Germline CDR1 reads SGHNT; CDR2 reads YENEEA. The CDR3 nucleotides read TGTGCCAGCAGCCCGATCTACAATGAGCAGTTCTTC. As protein: CASSPIYNEQFF. Looking up the rest from reference TRBV11-3 and TRBJ2-1 gives the full variable domain: EAGVVQSPRYKIIEKKQPVAFWCNPISGHNTLYWYLQNLGQGPELLIRYENEEAVDDSQLPKDRFSAERLKGVDSTLKIQPAELGDSAVYLCASSPIYNEQFFGPGTRLTVL.